These 23 T cell receptor beta chains were sequenced from one sample in a study of OX40 agonist ivuxolimab in advanced cancers. Profiling relied on immunoSEQ multiplex PCR, and the TCRdb table lists in-frame clones only, not all of them. Here the sample spans some 54,000 clones, 77% being singletons. The sequences come from CD4+ or CD8+ T cells sorted from blood, collected in a trial of the OX40 agonist ivuxolimab. Receptors originate from an adult with an advanced solid tumor such as melanoma, head and neck, liver or kidney cancer.

The chain combines TRBV29-1 with TRBJ1-1; no firm D call. Trimming removed 7 bases from V and 5 bases from J, with 17 bases in between. The CDR3 has 13 residues. Germline values: CDR1 SQVTM, CDR2 ANQGSEA. CDR3 in DNA: TGCAGCGCTTATCAATTGGCGCGTACTGAAGCTTTCTTT. The encoded protein is CSAYQLARTEAFF.

On this clone itself: Other DNA variants within this sample encode the same CDR3. As DNA, the CDR3 is TGCGCCAGCAGCCAAGAAAGAGGAGGACCCCCCTACGAGCAGTACTTC. Translated, it gives CASSQERGGPPYEQYF. V and J are TRBV4-1 and TRBJ2-7; a weak D match, TRBD2 (5 bases). This CDR3 is built from 16 residues. V lost 0 bases, J lost 2 bases, and 14 bases lay in between. Germline V gives CDR1 MGHRA, CDR2 YSYEKL.

The chain carries TRBV10-3 and TRBJ1-5; D unresolved. The germline gives CDR1 ENHRY, CDR2 SYGVKD. The CDR3 extends over 13 amino acids. V was trimmed by 3 bases and J by 5 bases, leaving 8 bases between them. The CDR3 DNA reads as TGTGCCATCAGTGATCCTCCGGATCAGCCCCAGCATTTT. Amino acids: CAISDPPDQPQHF.

This clone occurred a few times. As DNA, the CDR3 is TGTGCCAGCAGTATAGGGGGGGCCGGGGAAAAACTGTTTTTT. Amino acids: CASSIGGAGEKLFF. The V and J genes are TRBV28 and TRBJ1-4; perhaps TRBD1 as D (6 bases). Germline V gene lookup returns CDR1 MDHEN and CDR2 SYDVKM. The V end lost 5 bases, the J end lost 8 bases, and 15 bases lay between the germline ends. The CDR3 runs to 14 residues.

The rearrangement links TRBV6-1 to TRBJ1-2; D is uncertain. Germline CDR1 is MNHNS and CDR2 is SASEGT. The germline V and J ends were trimmed by 1 base and 9 bases, with 12 bases remaining between them. The CDR3 is made up of 13 amino acids. The CDR3 here is CASSEVVGVSYTF. DNA of the CDR3: TGTGCCAGCAGTGAAGTTGTCGGGGTGAGCTACACCTTC.

This clone was counted once. The rearrangement uses TRBV7-3 and TRBJ2-1; 8 bases fit TRBD2. This CDR3 is 16 amino acids long. Germline-derived CDR1 and CDR2 are SGHTA and FQGTGA. Trimming cost V 5 bases and J 3 bases; bases outside gene matches: 9. CDR3 protein: CASSGGGSGSYNEQFF. Here the CDR3 DNA reads TGTGCCAGCAGCGGCGGGGGGAGCGGGAGCTACAATGAGCAGTTCTTC.

This chain uses TRBV7-8 with TRBJ1-6, with D possibly being TRBD1 (5 bases). Germline V lookup: CDR1 SGHVS, CDR2 FQNEAQ. The V gene lost 2 bases and the J gene lost 8 bases, with 16 bases spanning the gap. The CDR3 spans 16 residues. The CDR3 reads CASSLREGNTYSPLHF. The DNA of the CDR3 is TGTGCCAGCAGCTTAAGAGAGGGGAATACTTATTCACCCCTCCACTTT.

V usage is TRBV27 and J usage is TRBJ1-6; perhaps TRBD1 as D (5 bases). The germline V and J ends were trimmed by 3 bases and 9 bases, with 12 bases remaining between them. This CDR3 is built from 14 residues. Germline V gene sequence: CDR1 MNHEY, CDR2 SMNVEV (reference sequence). The DNA of the CDR3 is TGTGCCAGCAGTTTTCAGGGTCAGGGTTCACCCCTCCACTTT. The encoded protein is CASSFQGQGSPLHF.

The chain has TRBV7-8 and TRBJ1-2; D may be TRBD1 (5 bases). The CDR3 contains 16 residues. From germline, CDR1 is SGHVS and CDR2 FQNEAQ. The ends were cut back, 1 base at V and 4 bases at J, with 16 bases in the middle. Here the CDR3 DNA reads TGTGCCAGCAGCTTAGTAAGTGGGACCGGAGGCTATGGCTACACCTTC. Amino acid sequence: CASSLVSGTGGYGYTF. Drawing the rest from reference TRBV7-8 and TRBJ1-2, the complete variable domain is GAGVSQSPRYKVAKRGQDVALRCDPISGHVSLFWYQQALGQGPEFLTYFQNEAQLDKSGLPSDRFFAERPEGSVSTLKIQRTQQEDSAVYLCASSLVSGTGGYGYTFGSGTRLTVV.

The rearrangement uses TRBV7-2 and TRBJ1-2; tentatively, D is TRBD1 (6 bases). The CDR3 extends over 15 amino acids. From germline, CDR1 is SGHTA and CDR2 FQGNSA. V lost 5 bases and J 0 bases, leaving 13 bases between the germline ends. This CDR3 is CASSHDDRSNYGYTF. The CDR3 coding sequence is TGTGCCAGCAGCCACGACGACAGGTCTAACTATGGCTACACCTTC. The variable domain in full, completed from reference TRBV7-2 and TRBJ1-2, reads GAGVSQSPSNKVTEKGKDVELRCDPISGHTALYWYRQSLGQGLEFLIYFQGNSAPDKSGLPSDRFSAERTGGSVSTLTIQRTQQEDSAVYLCASSHDDRSNYGYTFGSGTRLTVV.

This clone was seen a handful of times. This chain uses TRBV9 with TRBJ1-3; TRBD1 might be the D (6 bases). There are 17 residues in the CDR3. CDR1 and CDR2 from the germline V gene are SGDLS and YYNGEE. The V end was cut by 3 bases, the J end by 0 bases, with 16 bases between. CDR3 amino acids: CASSEAGTLSSGNTIYF. CDR3 in DNA: TGTGCCAGCAGCGAAGCCGGGACACTAAGCTCTGGAAACACCATATATTTT.

The rearrangement links TRBV18 to TRBJ1-2, with 7 bases identical to TRBD1. Germline V gene lookup returns CDR1 KGHSH and CDR2 LQKENI. The CDR3 totals 13 residues. V shed 8 bases and J 5 bases; nucleotides not matched to a gene: 8. Here the CDR3 reads CASRPPTGYGYTF. In DNA, the CDR3 is TGTGCCAGCCGCCCCCCGACAGGGTATGGCTACACCTTC.

The gene calls are TRBV19 and TRBJ1-5, with D unresolved. Trimming took 5 bases from V and 10 from J, leaving 9 bases between them. Per germline, CDR1 LNHDA and CDR2 SQIVND (reference sequence). The CDR3 runs 11 residues. The CDR3 reads CASSSRGPQHF. Written as DNA, the CDR3 is TGTGCCAGTAGTTCCCGCGGACCCCAGCATTTT.

In the case of this clone: The CDR3 carries no conserved terminal phenylalanine or tryptophan, so it likely arises from a read error. V and J are TRBV13 and TRBJ2-7; D is perhaps TRBD1 (6 bases). The germline V gene has CDR1 PRHDT and CDR2 FYEKMQ (reference sequence). Deletions cut 5 bases from V and 4 bases from J, with 9 bases between. This CDR3 contains 12 residues. The CDR3 reads CASSPGTYEQYL. CDR3 nucleotide sequence: TGTGCCAGCAGCCCCGGGACATACGAGCAGTACCTC.

The chain combines TRBV6-5 with TRBJ2-3; 8 bases are a match to TRBD1. The CDR3 has 15 residues. The germline V gene has CDR1 MNHEY and CDR2 SVGAGI. Trimming took 7 bases from V and 3 from J; bases not matched to a gene: 9. In nucleotides, the CDR3 is TGTGCCAGCAACGCCCGACAGGGGAGGACAGATACGCAGTATTTT. It codes for CASNARQGRTDTQYF.

This clone came up a few times. The chain has TRBV6-5 and TRBJ2-1; TRBD2 aligns across 10 bases. Germline V lookup: CDR1 MNHEY, CDR2 SVGAGI. CDR3 size: 15 residues. V shed 6 bases and J 7 bases; nucleotides not matched to a gene: 9. The CDR3 coding sequence is TGTGCCAGCAGCCGCTCGGCTAGCGGGGGAAATGAGCAGTTCTTC. As protein: CASSRSASGGNEQFF.

This clone was seen just once. The genes are TRBV2 and TRBJ1-6; 8 positions match TRBD1. The length of the CDR3 is 16 residues. Germline V lookup: CDR1 SNHLY, CDR2 FYNNEI. The V gene end was trimmed by 8 bases and the J gene end by 10 bases; junction bases not matched to a gene: 16. As DNA, the CDR3 is TGTGCCAGCCATCCCGGACAGGGAAGGGGAGCCTCACCCCTCCACTTT. Translation gives CASHPGQGRGASPLHF.

The genes are TRBV30 and TRBJ1-2; no clear D. Germline V CDR1 and CDR2: GTSNPN, SVGIG (reference sequence). Trimming shortened V by 0 bases and J by 3 bases, and 11 bases separated the two germline ends. There are 14 residues in the CDR3. The DNA of the CDR3 is TGTGCCTGGAGTGTATTAGGAACACACTATGGCTACACCTTC. The encoded protein is CAWSVLGTHYGYTF.

The genes are TRBV27 and TRBJ2-7; the D gene is possibly TRBD1 (6 bases). The CDR3 is 15 amino acids. In germline, CDR1 is MNHEY, CDR2 SMNVEV (reference sequence). V lost 0 bases and J 1 base, leaving 10 bases between the germline ends. This CDR3 reads CASSLSVQGSYEQYF. Written as DNA, the CDR3 is TGTGCCAGCAGTTTATCGGTACAGGGTTCCTACGAGCAGTACTTC.

J is TRBJ2-5 and V is TRBV11-2; no firm D call. Deletions cut 2 bases from V and 1 base from J, with 11 bases between. Germline CDR1 SGHAT, CDR2 FQNNGV. The CDR3 spans 15 residues. This CDR3 reads CASSLRAALQETQYF. CDR3 coding DNA: TGTGCCAGCAGCTTACGGGCAGCGCTCCAAGAGACCCAGTACTTC.

The chain is built from TRBV30 and TRBJ1-5; no clear D. The V end was cut by 0 bases, the J end by 1 base, with 4 bases between. This CDR3 region has 13 residues. Per germline, CDR1 GTSNPN and CDR2 SVGIG (reference sequence). The CDR3 DNA is TGTGCCTGGAGTGTTAACAGCAATCAGCCCCAGCATTTT. It specifies CAWSVNSNQPQHF.

The V call is TRBV7-2, the J call TRBJ2-1, with no clear D. CDR1 is SGHTA and CDR2 is FQGNSA in the germline V gene. V was pared by 2 bases and J by 1 base, with 9 bases between. The CDR3 extends over 15 amino acids. CDR3 protein: CASSLTWESYNEQFF. CDR3 nucleotide sequence: TGTGCCAGCAGCTTAACCTGGGAATCCTACAATGAGCAGTTCTTC.

The chain uses TRBV2 and TRBJ2-3; 12 bases agree with TRBD2. V shed 7 bases, J shed 7 bases, and the junction held 6 bases outside the gene matches. This CDR3 has 14 residues. Germline V gene sequence: CDR1 SNHLY, CDR2 FYNNEI. In nucleotides, the CDR3 is TGTGCCAGCACGCTAGCGGGAGGGCGAAATACGCAGTATTTT. This encodes CASTLAGGRNTQYF.